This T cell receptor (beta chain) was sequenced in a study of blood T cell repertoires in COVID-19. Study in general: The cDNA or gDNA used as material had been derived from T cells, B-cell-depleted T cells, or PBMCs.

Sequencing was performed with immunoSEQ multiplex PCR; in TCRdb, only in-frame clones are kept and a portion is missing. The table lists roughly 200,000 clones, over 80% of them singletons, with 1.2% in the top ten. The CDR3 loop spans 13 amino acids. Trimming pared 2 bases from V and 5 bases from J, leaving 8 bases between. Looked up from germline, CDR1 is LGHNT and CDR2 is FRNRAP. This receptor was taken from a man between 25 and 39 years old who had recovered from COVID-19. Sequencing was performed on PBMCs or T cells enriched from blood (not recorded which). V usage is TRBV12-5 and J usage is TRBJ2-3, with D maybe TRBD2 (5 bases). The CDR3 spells CASGLRGKDTQYF. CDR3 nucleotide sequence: TGTGCTAGTGGTTTGCGAGGGAAAGATACGCAGTATTTT.